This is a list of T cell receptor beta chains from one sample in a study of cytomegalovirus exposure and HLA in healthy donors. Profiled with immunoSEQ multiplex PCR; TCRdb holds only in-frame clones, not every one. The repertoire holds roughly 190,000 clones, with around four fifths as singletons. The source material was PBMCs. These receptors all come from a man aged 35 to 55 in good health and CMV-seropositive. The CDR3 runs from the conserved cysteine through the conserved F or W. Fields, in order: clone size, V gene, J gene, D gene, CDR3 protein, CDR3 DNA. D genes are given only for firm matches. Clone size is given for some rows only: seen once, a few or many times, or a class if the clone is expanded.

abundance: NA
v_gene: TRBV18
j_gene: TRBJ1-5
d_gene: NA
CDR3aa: CASSPVAGYSNQPQHF
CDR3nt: TGTGCCAGCTCACCAGTGGCAGGTTATAGCAATCAGCCCCAGCATTTT

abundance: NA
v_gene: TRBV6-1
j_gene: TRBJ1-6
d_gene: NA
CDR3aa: CASSDATRYLNSPLHF
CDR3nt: TGTGCCAGCAGTGATGCGACACGCTATTTAAATTCACCCCTCCACTTT

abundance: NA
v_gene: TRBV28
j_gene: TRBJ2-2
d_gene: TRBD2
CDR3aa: CATDGGTSGGTGELFF
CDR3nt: TGTGCCACCGATGGAGGTACTAGCGGGGGCACCGGGGAGCTGTTTTTT

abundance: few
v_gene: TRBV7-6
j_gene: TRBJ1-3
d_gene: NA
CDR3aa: CASSLVGASGNTIYF
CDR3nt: TGTGCCAGCAGCTTAGTGGGGGCTTCTGGAAACACCATATATTTT

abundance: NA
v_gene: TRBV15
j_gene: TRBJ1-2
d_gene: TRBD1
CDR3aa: CATSREQGAAYGYTF
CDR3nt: TGTGCCACCAGCAGGGAACAGGGGGCGGCCTATGGCTACACCTTC

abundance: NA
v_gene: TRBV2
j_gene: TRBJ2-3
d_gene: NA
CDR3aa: CASPRYITDTQYF
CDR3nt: TGTGCCAGCCCCAGGTACATCACAGATACGCAGTATTTT

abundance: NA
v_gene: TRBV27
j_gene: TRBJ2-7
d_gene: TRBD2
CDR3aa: CASRASGRVEQYF
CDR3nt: TGTGCCAGCAGGGCTAGCGGGAGAGTGGAGCAGTACTTC

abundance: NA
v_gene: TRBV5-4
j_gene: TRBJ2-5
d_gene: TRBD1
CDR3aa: CASSLAQGATGETQYF
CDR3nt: TGTGCCAGCAGCTTGGCCCAGGGGGCAACGGGAGAGACCCAGTACTTC

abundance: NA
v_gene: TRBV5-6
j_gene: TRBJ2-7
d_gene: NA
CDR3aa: CASSFSHEQYF
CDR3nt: TGTGCCAGCAGCTTTTCTCACGAGCAGTACTTC

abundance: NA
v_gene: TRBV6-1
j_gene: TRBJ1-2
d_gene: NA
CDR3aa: CASSLRGGNRGYTF
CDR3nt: TGTGCCAGCTCCCTCCGGGGGGGGAACAGAGGCTACACCTTC

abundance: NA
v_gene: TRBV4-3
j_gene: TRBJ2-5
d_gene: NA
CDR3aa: CASSQDFEQGRPETQYF
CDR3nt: TGCGCCAGCAGCCAAGATTTTGAGCAGGGTCGCCCAGAGACCCAGTACTTC

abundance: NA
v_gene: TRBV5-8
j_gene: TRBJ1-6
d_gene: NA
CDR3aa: CASRDSYSPLHF
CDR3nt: TGTGCCAGCAGGGACAGCTATTCACCCCTCCACTTT

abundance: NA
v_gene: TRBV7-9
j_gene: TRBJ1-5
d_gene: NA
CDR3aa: CASSFPGFGQPQHF
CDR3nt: TGTGCCAGCAGCTTCCCGGGTTTTGGTCAGCCCCAGCATTTT

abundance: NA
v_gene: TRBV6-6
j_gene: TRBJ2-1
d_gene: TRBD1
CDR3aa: CASSYVGQGSEQFF
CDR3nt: TGTGCCAGCAGTTACGTGGGACAGGGTTCGGAGCAGTTCTTC

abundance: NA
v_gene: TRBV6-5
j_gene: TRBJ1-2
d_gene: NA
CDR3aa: CASGRGGDYGYTF
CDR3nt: TGTGCCAGCGGTCGTGGGGGGGACTATGGCTACACCTTC

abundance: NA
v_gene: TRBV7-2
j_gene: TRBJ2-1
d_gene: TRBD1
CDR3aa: CASSTPGTGGFGREQFF
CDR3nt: TGTGCCAGCAGCACCCCCGGGACAGGGGGCTTCGGCCGTGAGCAGTTCTTC

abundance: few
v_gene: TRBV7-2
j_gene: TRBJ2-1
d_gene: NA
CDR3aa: CASSIGPGDEQFF
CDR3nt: TGTGCCAGCAGCATAGGCCCAGGGGATGAGCAGTTCTTC

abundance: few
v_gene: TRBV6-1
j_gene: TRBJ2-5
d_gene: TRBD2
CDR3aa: CASSESVRGLEGETQYF
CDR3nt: TGTGCCAGCAGTGAATCGGTGAGGGGACTAGAGGGGGAGACCCAGTACTTC

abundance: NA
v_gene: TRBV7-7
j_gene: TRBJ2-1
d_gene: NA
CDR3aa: CASSSDYYNEQFF
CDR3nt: TGTGCTAGCAGCTCGGACTACTACAATGAGCAGTTCTTC

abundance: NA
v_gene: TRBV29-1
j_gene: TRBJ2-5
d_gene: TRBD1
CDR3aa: CSLGQGHETQYF
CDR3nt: TGCAGCTTGGGACAGGGACACGAGACCCAGTACTTC

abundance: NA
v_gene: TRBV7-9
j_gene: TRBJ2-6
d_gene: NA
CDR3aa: CASSLVVPGANVLTF
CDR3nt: TGTGCCAGCAGCTTAGTAGTACCTGGGGCCAACGTCCTGACTTTC

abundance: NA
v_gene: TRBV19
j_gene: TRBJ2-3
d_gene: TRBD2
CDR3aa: CASSTSLAGVDTQYF
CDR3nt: TGTGCCAGTAGTACATCACTAGCGGGAGTAGATACGCAGTATTTT

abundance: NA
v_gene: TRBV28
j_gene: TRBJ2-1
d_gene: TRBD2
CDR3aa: CASSFLGAGGGVEQFF
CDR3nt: TGTGCCAGCAGTTTTCTCGGAGCGGGTGGGGGGGTTGAGCAGTTCTTC

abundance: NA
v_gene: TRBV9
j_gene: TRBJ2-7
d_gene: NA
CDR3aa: CASSVVSDSHEQYF
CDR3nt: TGTGCCAGCAGCGTAGTCTCTGACTCCCACGAGCAGTACTTC

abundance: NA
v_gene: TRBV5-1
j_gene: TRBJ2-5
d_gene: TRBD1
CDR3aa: CASSEPGTGGSQYF
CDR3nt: TGCGCCAGCAGCGAACCCGGGACAGGGGGGTCGCAGTACTTC

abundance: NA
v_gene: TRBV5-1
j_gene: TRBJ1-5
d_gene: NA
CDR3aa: CASSLGGPADQPQHF
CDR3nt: TGCGCCAGCAGCTTGGGAGGGCCTGCCGATCAGCCCCAGCATTTT

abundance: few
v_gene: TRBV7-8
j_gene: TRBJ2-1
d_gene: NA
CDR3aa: CASSLEWQGYNEQFF
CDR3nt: TGTGCCAGCAGCTTAGAGTGGCAGGGTTATAATGAGCAGTTCTTC

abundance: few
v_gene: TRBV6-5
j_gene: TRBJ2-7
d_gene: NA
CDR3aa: CASSYSHRGGYEQYF
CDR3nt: TGTGCCAGCAGTTACTCGCACAGGGGGGGATACGAGCAGTACTTC

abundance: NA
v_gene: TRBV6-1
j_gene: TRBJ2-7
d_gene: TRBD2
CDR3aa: CASSALAGVGTYEQYF
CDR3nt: TGTGCCAGCAGTGCCCTAGCGGGAGTGGGAACCTACGAGCAGTACTTC